A single sample gave rise to the 25 T cell receptor beta chains below, sequenced in a study of T cell changes during pregnancy in multiple sclerosis. Repertoires were generated with immunoSEQ multiplex PCR, while TCRdb's copy carries only in-frame clones and drops some. The sample has about 56,000 clones, approximately 91% seen once; the top ten hold less than 0.5%. This specimen consisted of CD4+ T cells from peripheral blood mononuclear cells, obtained in the third trimester of pregnancy. The receptor set was obtained from a female donor with multiple sclerosis, enrolled in a pregnancy study.

This chain joins TRBV7-6 and TRBJ1-2; TRBD1 aligns across 7 bases. Germline V gives CDR1 SGHVS, CDR2 FNYEAQ. The CDR3 has 15 amino acids. V shed 7 bases and J 2 bases; nucleotides not matched to a gene: 10. The CDR3 sequence is CASNPLLRGNYGYTF. The CDR3 nucleotides are TGTGCCAGCAACCCTCTTCTCAGGGGGAACTATGGCTACACCTTC.

V is TRBV7-2 and J is TRBJ2-6; 7 bases line up with TRBD1. Germline V lookup: CDR1 SGHTA, CDR2 FQGNSA. The CDR3 spans 17 residues. With V trimmed by 5 bases and J by 1 base, 8 bases remained unmatched. The CDR3 region has the DNA TGTGCCAGCAGCCCCGGACAGGTCCCATCTGGGGCCAACGTCCTGACTTTC. Translating it yields CASSPGQVPSGANVLTF.

This chain connects TRBV7-8 to TRBJ1-1; possible D gene TRBD1, 6 bases. Germline V gives CDR1 SGHVS, CDR2 FQNEAQ. The CDR3 sequence is 14 residues long. Trimming removed 7 bases at V and 4 bases at J, with 16 bases between. The CDR3 loop is CASIHRARGTEAFF. The CDR3 nucleotides read TGTGCCAGCATCCACAGGGCTCGGGGCACTGAAGCTTTCTTT. Full variable domain (rest looked up from reference TRBV7-8 and TRBJ1-1): GAGVSQSPRYKVAKRGQDVALRCDPISGHVSLFWYQQALGQGPEFLTYFQNEAQLDKSGLPSDRFFAERPEGSVSTLKIQRTQQEDSAVYLCASIHRARGTEAFFGQGTRLTVV.

V is TRBV19 and J is TRBJ2-7, with 11 bases aligning to TRBD2. The CDR3 sequence is 15 residues long. Germline CDR1 reads LNHDA; CDR2 reads SQIVND (reference sequence). Unmatched junction bases numbered 6, after V lost 4 bases and J lost 4 bases. The CDR3 region is CASSTWGLAEYEQYF. CDR3 coding DNA: TGTGCCAGTAGTACATGGGGACTAGCGGAGTACGAGCAGTACTTC.

The chain uses TRBV9 and TRBJ2-1; D might be TRBD1 (5 bases). The CDR3 length is 14 residues. The germline V and J ends were trimmed by 0 bases and 6 bases, with 10 bases remaining between them. Germline CDR1 reads SGDLS; CDR2 reads YYNGEE. The CDR3 reads CASSVDWGVNEQFF. CDR3 nucleotide sequence: TGTGCCAGCAGCGTAGATTGGGGCGTCAATGAGCAGTTCTTC.

The rearrangement links TRBV10-3 to TRBJ1-1; weak D call: TRBD1 (5 bases). V lost 6 bases and J lost 1, with 9 bases in between. This CDR3 has 13 amino acids. Germline assignment: CDR1 ENHRY and CDR2 SYGVKD. CDR3 residues: CAIRGVENTEAFF. In DNA, the CDR3 is TGTGCCATCAGAGGGGTAGAGAACACTGAAGCTTTCTTT.

The J gene is TRBJ2-5, the V gene TRBV5-4, with D perhaps matching TRBD2 (5 bases). From germline, CDR1 is SGHNT and CDR2 YYREEE (reference sequence). Trimming took 4 bases from V and 5 from J, leaving 18 bases between them. This CDR3 spans 15 amino acids. The CDR3 sequence is CASSSRRGPQETQYF. DNA of the CDR3: TGTGCCAGCAGCAGCAGACGGGGTCCCCAGGAGACCCAGTACTTC.

The rearrangement joins TRBV5-1 to TRBJ2-7; the match to TRBD1 covers 8 bases. The CDR3 extends over 12 amino acids. Germline CDR1 SGHRS, CDR2 YFSETQ. The J segment lost 5 bases and the V segment lost 5 bases, leaving 3 bases of the junction unmatched. The CDR3 reads CASRDRDDEQYF. CDR3 nucleotide sequence: TGCGCCAGCAGGGACAGGGACGACGAGCAGTACTTC.

This clone has just one count. The J gene is TRBJ2-3, the V gene TRBV5-4; TRBD2 matches 12 bases. This CDR3 spans 17 amino acids. Germline trimming cut 0 bases from V and 1 base from J; bases unmatched to any gene: 3. Germline CDR1 and CDR2: SGHNT and YYREEE (reference sequence). The CDR3 loop is CASSLALAGGGTDTQYF. CDR3 coding DNA: TGTGCCAGCAGCTTGGCACTAGCGGGGGGTGGCACAGATACGCAGTATTTT.

This chain uses TRBV7-3 with TRBJ2-1, with D possibly matching TRBD1 (6 bases). The CDR3 runs to 16 residues. From germline, CDR1 is SGHTA and CDR2 FQGTGA. V was trimmed by 1 base and J by 2 bases, leaving 12 bases between them. The DNA for the CDR3 is TGTGCCAGCAGCTTAAGGCAGGGGAGTACCTACAATGAGCAGTTCTTC. Amino acids: CASSLRQGSTYNEQFF.

The CDR3 reads CAWKDGQGFSPLHF. CDR3 bases: TGTGCCTGGAAAGACGGACAGGGTTTTTCACCCCTCCACTTT. J is TRBJ1-6 and V is TRBV30; 8 bases fit TRBD1. The germline V gene has CDR1 GTSNPN and CDR2 SVGIG (reference sequence). Trimming at V came to 4 bases and at J to 9 bases, leaving 8 bases not matched to a gene. The CDR3 runs to 14 residues.

V usage is TRBV15 and J usage is TRBJ1-5, with D tentatively TRBD1 (5 bases). The CDR3 loop spans 17 amino acids. From germline, CDR1 is LNHNV and CDR2 YYDKDF (reference sequence). V lost 1 base and J lost 0, with 13 bases in between. The CDR3, as DNA: TGTGCCACCAGCAGAGGGACACGTTCCGATAGCAATCAGCCCCAGCATTTT. This translates into CATSRGTRSDSNQPQHF.

This clone was recorded only once. The chain uses TRBV5-1 and TRBJ2-5; maybe TRBD1 (6 bases). Germline loops: CDR1 SGHRS, CDR2 YFSETQ. Trimming pared 5 bases from V and 3 bases from J, leaving 11 bases between. The CDR3 contains 13 residues. The CDR3 nucleotides read TGCGCCAGCAGGAAGGACAGAAAAGAGACCCAGTACTTC. This translates into CASRKDRKETQYF.

The rearrangement joins TRBV5-1 to TRBJ1-2; D unresolved. The CDR3 covers 14 residues. The V end lost 0 bases, the J end lost 8 bases, and 14 bases lay between the germline ends. Per germline, CDR1 SGHRS and CDR2 YFSETQ. The CDR3 reads CASSLAGLVGGYTF. CDR3 nucleotides: TGCGCCAGCAGCTTGGCCGGGTTGGTCGGAGGCTACACCTTC.

This chain uses TRBV5-4 with TRBJ1-1; no firm D call. Germline V CDR1 and CDR2: SGHNT, YYREEE (reference sequence). The CDR3 has 12 amino acids. V was pared by 4 bases and J by 8 bases, with 12 bases between. CDR3 in DNA: TGTGCCAGCAGCCCCGGGATCGGGGAAGCTTTCTTT. Translating gives CASSPGIGEAFF.

In its sample, this clone was seen once. This chain joins TRBV7-9 and TRBJ2-7; 9 positions match TRBD2. Looked up from germline, CDR1 is SEHNR and CDR2 is FQNEAQ (reference sequence). V trimming: 8 bases; J trimming: 5 bases; junction bases outside the gene matches: 10. This CDR3 is 14 amino acids long. Here the CDR3 DNA reads TGTGCCAGCTACCAGGCGGGGGGGCCCCACGAGCAGTACTTC. Protein: CASYQAGGPHEQYF.

Concerning this clone itself: The sample carries other DNA sequences with the same CDR3. CDR3 sequence: CAWAPRPGQVGTGELFF. The CDR3 nucleotides read TGTGCCTGGGCACCGCGACCGGGACAGGTGGGTACCGGGGAGCTGTTTTTT. The chain couples TRBV30 to TRBJ2-2; 8 nucleotides agree with TRBD1. The CDR3 is 17 residues long. The V gene's germline CDR1 is GTSNPN and CDR2 SVGIG (reference sequence). J was trimmed by 5 bases and V by 5 bases; bases with no gene match: 16.

The chain combines TRBV5-4 with TRBJ1-1; D is unclear. CDR1 and CDR2 (germline): SGHNT, YYREEE (reference sequence). This CDR3 has 15 residues. Trimming pared 6 bases from V and 1 base from J, leaving 16 bases between. This CDR3 is CASTASRSGNTEAFF. As DNA, the CDR3 is TGTGCCAGCACAGCTTCCCGTTCAGGGAACACTGAAGCTTTCTTT.

V gene TRBV6-4 combines with J gene TRBJ2-5; D is ambiguous. Germline loops: CDR1 MRHNA, CDR2 SNTAGT. This CDR3 contains 13 residues. V was clipped by 3 bases and J by 5 bases, with 10 bases between them. For the CDR3, the DNA is TGTGCCAGCAGTGAGCACGGGTTGGAGACCCAGTACTTC. This codes for CASSEHGLETQYF.

The chain joins TRBV29-1 to TRBJ2-7, with D maybe TRBD1 (6 bases). The CDR3 consists of 13 residues. Germline lookup yields CDR1 SQVTM and CDR2 ANQGSEA. V was trimmed by 4 bases and J by 2 bases, leaving 12 bases between them. The DNA for the CDR3 is TGCAGCGTTGGCCCAGGGGTAGCCTACGAGCAGTACTTC. Protein: CSVGPGVAYEQYF.

This clone was observed a handful of times. This chain uses TRBV2 with TRBJ1-1; unclear D gene. The length of the CDR3 is 13 residues. V lost 4 bases and J lost 8, with 14 bases in between. The germline V gene has CDR1 SNHLY and CDR2 FYNNEI. Here the CDR3 reads CASSGAGAREAFF. CDR3 bases: TGTGCCAGCAGTGGAGCAGGAGCCAGAGAAGCTTTCTTT.

V and J are TRBV4-1 and TRBJ1-1; 10 nucleotides align to TRBD1. The CDR3 length is 15 residues. CDR1 and CDR2 from the germline V gene are MGHRA and YSYEKL. Trimming took 4 bases from V and 3 from J; bases not matched to a gene: 5. The CDR3 here is CASSPGTGEDTEAFF. The CDR3 DNA reads TGCGCCAGCAGCCCGGGGACAGGGGAGGACACTGAAGCTTTCTTT.

This clone was seen only a few times. This sequence joins TRBV6-5 and TRBJ1-1; the D gene is possibly TRBD1 (6 bases). CDR1 is MNHEY, CDR2 SVGAGI, per germline. The CDR3 contains 14 residues. The V end was cut by 3 bases, the J end by 6 bases, with 14 bases between. This CDR3 reads CASSYGTRRAEAFF. CDR3 bases: TGTGCCAGCAGTTATGGGACACGAAGGGCTGAAGCTTTCTTT.

V gene TRBV11-2 combines with J gene TRBJ1-2, with D possibly being TRBD1 (6 bases). V was shortened by 5 bases and J by 8 bases, with 9 bases between the two germline ends. This CDR3 has 11 amino acids. Germline CDR1 is SGHAT and CDR2 is FQNNGV. CDR3 protein: CASSETGGYTF. The DNA of the CDR3 is TGTGCCAGCAGCGAGACAGGAGGCTACACCTTC.

V and J are TRBV11-2 and TRBJ2-7, with a possible D match to TRBD1 (6 bases). Looked up from germline, CDR1 is SGHAT and CDR2 is FQNNGV. The CDR3 sequence is 14 residues long. The V gene lost 5 bases and the J gene lost 6 bases, with 17 bases spanning the gap. CDR3 sequence reads: CASSNRDIRGEQYF. The CDR3 DNA follows: TGTGCCAGCAGCAACCGGGACATAAGGGGCGAGCAGTACTTC.